The entry that follows covers one T cell receptor (beta chain) sequence. TCRdb's copy holds only in-frame clones and misses some; the assay was immunoSEQ multiplex PCR. The sample records under 550,000 clones, approximately 90% being singletons. The data belong to a study of Ad26.COV2.S vaccination and SARS-CoV-2 variants. Study details: Ad26.COV2.S was injected intramuscularly once or twice, 56 days apart.

V shed 5 bases, J shed 1 base, and the junction held 6 bases outside the gene matches. CDR1 LNHDA and CDR2 SQIVND come from the germline V gene (reference sequence). The CDR3 consists of 15 residues. As to treatment: roughly 19 received Ad26.COV2.S at low or high dose, single or two shots; about 5 received placebo; per-sample allocation not given. Each sample was drawn 63 days after the first injection (of vaccine or placebo). The specimen comprised peripheral blood, sampled in a trial of Ad26.COV2.S vaccine versus placebo. V and J are TRBV19 and TRBJ2-7; TRBD1 matches at 9 bases. The clonotype was recovered from a person between 18 and 65 years old who received the Ad26.COV2.S COVID-19 vaccine or a placebo. The CDR3 DNA sequence: TGTGCCAGTAGTCCCCGGGACAGGGCATCCTACGAGCAGTACTTC. This gives the protein CASSPRDRASYEQYF.